This T cell receptor (beta chain) was profiled in a study of PD-1 blockade in classical Hodgkin lymphoma. Time point described: cycle 4 day 1 (C4D1), after 6 weeks of nivolumab. Every patient was affected by relapse after autologous stem cell transplantation, while exposure to brentuximab vedotin was not uniform. The authors purified CD4+ T cells from thawed PBMCs by magnetic negative selection. Turning to this clone: Its antigen is undetermined.

Some clones are missing from TCRdb's copy, which holds only in-frame ones; the method was immunoSEQ multiplex PCR. The repertoire holds some 13,000 clones, with about four fifths as singletons. The study's findings and limits: Possibly reflecting disease activity or prior therapy, repertoire differences have causes that remain undefined. Diminished baseline TCR diversity has been reported in newly diagnosed patients relative to healthy donors. Some patients began nivolumab under 1 year after ASCT. These patients were excluded from later analyses. Newly diagnosed patients and complete responders had comparable diversity at baseline.

Trimming pared 0 bases from V and 2 bases from J, leaving 13 bases between. This CDR3 spans 17 amino acids. Germline V gives CDR1 LNHDA, CDR2 SQIVND (reference sequence). The chain joins TRBV19 to TRBJ1-4; D remains unclear. The TCR originated in a human donor with classical Hodgkin lymphoma. The sequencing here drew on CD4+ T cells from blood, taken before the fourth cycle of nivolumab. CDR3 bases: TGTGCCAGTAGTATAGATCCGGCGCGCAGGACTAATGAAAAACTGTTTTTT. Its protein is CASSIDPARRTNEKLFF.